A selection of T cell receptor beta chains follows, all from one sample in a study of blood T cell repertoires in COVID-19. Some clones are missing from TCRdb's copy, which holds only in-frame ones; the method was immunoSEQ multiplex PCR. Here the sample spans 210,000 or so clones, 84% being singletons. The sequenced material came from peripheral blood. The receptor source for this set is a human donor in a cohort sampled during active COVID-19. Both conserved end residues are part of each CDR3. Each record gives: J gene, V gene, clone size, D gene, CDR3 protein, CDR3 DNA. A D gene is named only where the DNA matches it firmly. Some rows have no size entry. The others give once, few or many, or a class for an expanded clone.

TRBJ2-7 | TRBV29-1 | . | TRBD2 | CSVETGTTSNYEQYF | TGCAGCGTTGAGACCGGGACTACATCCAACTACGAGCAGTACTTC
TRBJ2-5 | TRBV24-1 | . | . | CATSDLYSGAQYF | TGTGCCACCAGTGATTTGTACTCGGGGGCCCAGTACTTC
TRBJ1-2 | TRBV28 | . | TRBD1 | CASRGTESYGYTF | TGTGCCAGCAGGGGGACAGAGAGCTATGGCTACACCTTC
TRBJ1-2 | TRBV28 | . | TRBD1 | CASSFRGRGRKGYTF | TGTGCCAGCAGTTTTAGAGGCAGGGGGCGGAAAGGCTACACCTTC
TRBJ1-2 | TRBV7-9 | . | . | CASSLVGLEGYTF | TGTGCCAGCAGCTTAGTGGGCCTCGAGGGCTACACCTTC
TRBJ1-5 | TRBV20-1 | few | . | CSASRGEDNQPQHF | TGCAGTGCTAGTCGCGGGGAGGACAATCAGCCCCAGCATTTT
TRBJ2-7 | TRBV19 | . | TRBD2 | CASTTGASGSYEQYF | TGTGCCAGTACTACAGGCGCTAGCGGGAGCTACGAGCAGTACTTC
TRBJ2-3 | TRBV24-1 | . | . | CATAPGGTDTQYF | TGTGCCACCGCCCCGGGGGGCACAGATACGCAGTATTTT
TRBJ1-1 | TRBV28 | . | . | CASSTLRQGTEAFF | TGTGCCAGCAGTACCTTACGCCAGGGCACTGAAGCTTTCTTT
TRBJ1-2 | TRBV11-2 | . | . | CASSPGAERYGYTF | TGTGCCAGCAGCCCGGGAGCCGAGCGGTATGGCTACACCTTC
TRBJ1-4 | TRBV18 | . | TRBD1 | CASSPTGADEKLFF | TGTGCCAGCTCACCGACAGGGGCGGATGAAAAACTGTTTTTT
TRBJ2-7 | TRBV18 | . | TRBD2 | CASSPSGRGHEQYF | TGTGCCAGCTCACCAAGTGGGAGGGGCCACGAGCAGTACTTC
TRBJ2-7 | TRBV2 | once | TRBD1 | CASGRDRGGQYF | TGTGCCAGCGGAAGGGACAGGGGGGGTCAGTACTTC
TRBJ2-6 | TRBV10-3 | . | . | CAISPGHPLEGANVLTF | TGTGCCATCAGTCCGGGACATCCTTTAGAGGGGGCCAACGTCCTGACTTTC
TRBJ1-2 | TRBV6-5 | . | . | CAITSTGGYGYTF | TGTGCCATTACGTCGACAGGAGGCTATGGCTACACCTTC
TRBJ1-2 | TRBV7-9 | . | . | CASSLSGDWGYTF | TGTGCCAGCAGCCTCTCAGGGGATTGGGGCTACACCTTC
TRBJ1-1 | TRBV7-8 | . | . | CASSLASWNTEAFF | TGTGCCAGCAGTTTGGCCTCTTGGAACACTGAAGCTTTCTTT
TRBJ1-6 | TRBV27 | few | . | CASSLNQGGSPLHF | TGTGCCAGCAGTTTAAACCAGGGAGGATCACCCCTCCACTTT
TRBJ2-5 | TRBV7-8 | once | TRBD2 | CASGTSGNQETQYF | TGTGCCAGTGGGACTAGCGGGAACCAAGAGACCCAGTACTTC
TRBJ2-2 | TRBV24-1 | . | TRBD1 | CATSDPGQGAGGELFF | TGTGCCACCAGTGACCCGGGACAGGGGGCCGGCGGGGAGCTGTTTTTT
TRBJ2-2 | TRBV5-1 | . | TRBD2 | CASSLRTSGENTGELFF | TGCGCCAGCAGCTTAAGGACTAGCGGGGAAAACACCGGGGAGCTGTTTTTT
TRBJ2-5 | TRBV25-1 | . | . | CASSEGLETQYF | TGTGCCAGCAGTGAGGGACTGGAGACCCAGTACTTC
TRBJ1-2 | TRBV3-1/TRBV3-2 | . | TRBD1 | CASSQYRGIYGYTF | TGTGCCAGCAGCCAATACAGGGGGATCTATGGCTACACCTTC
TRBJ1-5 | TRBV28 | . | . | CASSLREAPYSNQPQHF | TGTGCCAGCAGTTTAAGGGAGGCCCCATATAGCAATCAGCCCCAGCATTTT
TRBJ1-4 | TRBV3-1/TRBV3-2 | . | TRBD1 | CASSHRDRGEKLFF | TGTGCCAGCAGCCACCGGGACAGGGGTGAAAAACTGTTTTTT
TRBJ1-5 | TRBV20-1 | . | TRBD1 | CSASDRTGLLVQHF | TGCAGTGCTAGTGATAGGACAGGCCTACTAGTGCAGCATTTT
TRBJ2-5 | TRBV5-1 | once | TRBD1 | CASSLGIGTVQETQYF | TGCGCCAGCAGCTTGGGGATCGGGACAGTGCAAGAGACCCAGTACTTC
TRBJ1-5 | TRBV2 | once | . | CASRRPGSNQPQHF | TGTGCCAGCAGGAGACCAGGGAGCAATCAGCCCCAGCATTTT
TRBJ2-2 | TRBV5-1 | once | . | CASSRAGQNTGELFF | TGCGCCAGCAGCCGAGCGGGACAGAACACCGGGGAGCTGTTTTTT
TRBJ1-4 | TRBV19 | . | . | CASSTPGRGGEKLFF | TGTGCCAGTAGTACCCCCGGCAGGGGAGGGGAAAAACTGTTTTTT
TRBJ1-2 | TRBV2 | few | TRBD1 | CASYTLQGAITRYGYTF | TGTGCCAGCTATACCTTACAGGGGGCGATCACCCGCTATGGCTACACCTTC
TRBJ2-2 | TRBV7-9 | . | . | CASSVRVGGELFF | TGTGCCAGCAGCGTTCGTGTCGGCGGGGAGCTGTTTTTT
TRBJ2-3 | TRBV18 | . | . | CASSPPGAPDTQYF | TGTGCCAGCTCACCACCGGGGGCCCCAGATACGCAGTATTTT
TRBJ2-4 | TRBV19 | once | TRBD2 | CASSLTGTSGSHENIQYF | TGTGCCAGTAGTTTAACCGGGACTAGCGGGAGTCATGAAAACATTCAGTACTTC
TRBJ2-1 | TRBV6-6 | once | . | CASTVTNEGDEQFF | TGTGCCAGCACCGTGACCAATGAAGGGGATGAGCAGTTCTTC
TRBJ2-1 | TRBV6-2/TRBV6-3 | . | . | CASSYGASPRNEQFF | TGTGCCAGCAGTTACGGGGCGAGCCCGAGGAATGAGCAGTTCTTC
TRBJ2-2 | TRBV18 | . | . | CASSPPWERQNTGELFF | TGTGCCAGCTCACCGCCCTGGGAGCGACAGAACACCGGGGAGCTGTTTTTT
TRBJ1-2 | TRBV25-1 | . | . | CASSDWSSYGYTF | TGTGCCAGCAGTGATTGGAGTTCCTATGGCTACACCTTC
TRBJ1-2 | TRBV7-9 | . | . | CASSSTSRGYTF | TGTGCCAGCAGTTCAACTAGCCGTGGCTACACCTTC
TRBJ2-5 | TRBV19 | . | TRBD1 | CASNRGLTETQYF | TGTGCCAGTAATAGGGGGCTTACGGAGACCCAGTACTTC